The clone carrying this T cell receptor beta chain was picked up a small number of times. The CDR3 is 17 residues long. The ends were cut back, 5 bases at V and 0 bases at J, with 18 bases in the middle. Looked up from germline, CDR1 is MNHEY and CDR2 is SVGEGT. TCRdb fed the 5' RACE reads into MiXCR, producing one record per CDR3 protein. The sample carries about 340,000 distinct CDR3 sequences, about 15% recorded once. This sample was taken from a study of T-cell memory formation after mild COVID-19. The material sequenced was PBMCs or a T cell subset sorted from them (not recorded which). The V and J genes are TRBV6-2 or TRBV6-3 and TRBJ2-3; D perhaps matches TRBD2 (6 bases). The clonotype originates from a man in his late teens or twenties who had mild COVID-19 (a few samples of this study predate the infection). Cell type and time point are not known. The CDR3 is CASSPGPWRESTDTQYF. The DNA of the CDR3 is TGTGCCAGCAGTCCGGGGCCTTGGAGGGAAAGCACAGATACGCAGTATTTT.